The 20 T cell receptor beta chains presented below share a single source sample, sequenced in a study of T cells after posttransplantation cyclophosphamide listed by TCRdb under 2016. The control cohort consisted of 11 patients who had myeloablative marrow transplants with methotrexate plus a calcineurin inhibitor and who were sampled 1 year after transplant. Library generation was performed with the immunoSEQ multiplex PCR assay. TCRdb's version of the immuneACCESS table is confined to in-frame rearrangements and falls short of the full clone set. An unresolved V gene accounts for under half of the shortfall where checked; the remainder is of unknown origin. In all, the sample holds 19,000 or so clones, and 65% to 90% of those were seen once. The ten largest clones capture around 2.1% of the sample. The sequenced sample was PBMCs, obtained 362 days after allogeneic stem cell transplant with calcineurin inhibitor and methotrexate. Receptors were obtained from a female patient in her thirties or forties who received an allogeneic stem cell transplant from an unrelated donor, was CMV-positive, and had acute and chronic GVHD. In patients who had a transplant, some T cells may come from the graft donor.

The chain couples TRBV10-1 to TRBJ2-7, with 9 bases lining up with TRBD1. Germline V gene data show CDR1 as WNHNN and CDR2 as SYGVQD (reference sequence). V dropped 6 bases and J dropped 5; count of bases not matched to a gene: 11. The CDR3 spans 15 residues. The CDR3 DNA is TGCGCCAGCAGCCCCCCGGGACAGGGAGTGGACGAGCAGTACTTC. Translation: CASSPPGQGVDEQYF.

The chain uses TRBV5-6 and TRBJ2-1; D may be TRBD2 (6 bases). The CDR3 extends over 15 amino acids. The V and J ends lost 0 bases and 2 bases respectively, with 9 bases between them. Germline-derived CDR1 and CDR2 are SGHDT and YYEEEE. CDR3: CASSLGGAPYNEQFF. DNA for the CDR3: TGTGCCAGCAGCTTGGGCGGGGCCCCCTACAATGAGCAGTTCTTC.

The J gene is TRBJ1-6, the V gene TRBV11-2; TRBD1 matches at 7 bases. V dropped 4 bases and J dropped 8; count of bases not matched to a gene: 5. Germline loops: CDR1 SGHAT, CDR2 FQNNGV. This CDR3 spans 14 amino acids. The CDR3 coding sequence is TGTGCCAGCAGCTCCGGGACAGCGTATTCACCCCTCCACTTT. This gives the protein CASSSGTAYSPLHF. Variable domain in full (rest from reference TRBV11-2 and TRBJ1-6): EAGVAQSPRYKIIEKRQSVAFWCNPISGHATLYWYQQILGQGPKLLIQFQNNGVVDDSQLPKDRFSAERLKGVDSTLKIQPAKLEDSAVYLCASSSGTAYSPLHFGNGTRLTVT.

For the CDR3, the DNA is TGTGCCAGCAGCTTCCGAAGGAGTGAGCAGTTCTTC. This sequence encodes CASSFRRSEQFF. V is TRBV7-3 and J is TRBJ2-1; D uncertain. Trimming removed 3 bases at V and 9 bases at J, with 9 bases between. The CDR3 has 12 residues. Germline loops: CDR1 SGHTA, CDR2 FQGTGA.

The chain combines TRBV28 with TRBJ1-2; tentative D call: TRBD1 (6 bases). CDR1 and CDR2 (germline): MDHEN, SYDVKM. Trimming took off 6 bases at V and 0 bases at J, with 14 bases between the two ends. This CDR3 is built from 15 residues. In nucleotides, the CDR3 is TGTGCCAGCAGATCAGGACAGCTAACTAACTATGGCTACACCTTC. This encodes CASRSGQLTNYGYTF.

The genes are TRBV30 and TRBJ2-5; 7 positions agree with TRBD2. The CDR3 has 12 amino acids. In germline, CDR1 is GTSNPN, CDR2 SVGIG (reference sequence). With V trimmed by 4 bases and J by 4 bases, 3 bases remained unmatched. CDR3 DNA: TGTGCCTGGAAGTGGGGGGGAGAGACCCAGTACTTC. It yields the protein CAWKWGGETQYF. Complete variable domain (other parts from reference TRBV30 and TRBJ2-5): SQTIHQWPATLVQPVGSPLSLECTVEGTSNPNLYWYRQAAGRGLQLLFYSVGIGQISSEVPQNLSASRPQDRQFILSSKKLLLSDSGFYLCAWKWGGETQYFGPGTRLLVL.

This chain connects TRBV28 to TRBJ1-5, with 8 bases that match TRBD1. Germline-derived CDR1 and CDR2 are MDHEN and SYDVKM. The CDR3 is 18 amino acids. J was trimmed by 5 bases and V by 5 bases; bases with no gene match: 17. CDR3 residues: CASSGGMAGGRLYQPQHF. CDR3 nucleotide sequence: TGTGCCAGCAGTGGGGGGATGGCAGGGGGCCGACTCTATCAGCCCCAGCATTTT. The full variable domain, rest sourced from reference TRBV28 and TRBJ1-5, is DVKVTQSSRYLVKRTGEKVFLECVQDMDHENMFWYRQDPGLGLRLIYFSYDVKMKEKGDIPEGYSVSREKKERFSLILESASTNQTSMYLCASSGGMAGGRLYQPQHFGDGTRLSIL.

V and J are TRBV2 and TRBJ2-7, with a tentative D call TRBD1 (5 bases). Germline V gene lookup returns CDR1 SNHLY and CDR2 FYNNEI. CDR3 length: 18 amino acids. Deletions cut 0 bases from V and 6 bases from J, with 24 bases between. The CDR3 region is CASSEATAVWGAPGEQYF. For the CDR3, the DNA is TGTGCCAGCAGTGAAGCGACTGCGGTTTGGGGCGCACCAGGCGAGCAGTACTTC.

This chain links TRBV4-2 with TRBJ2-1; 9 nucleotides align to TRBD2. V shed 6 bases and J 9 bases; nucleotides not matched to a gene: 18. From germline, CDR1 is LGHNA and CDR2 YNFKEQ. CDR3 length equals 17 residues. DNA of the CDR3: TGTGCCAGCAGGGCTGCGGGGGGGCAAGGCAGGACAGGTGAGCAGTTCTTC. This gives the protein CASRAAGGQGRTGEQFF.

The chain employs TRBV9 and TRBJ2-1; 13 bases are shared with TRBD2. Germline V gives CDR1 SGDLS, CDR2 YYNGEE. The CDR3 totals 15 residues. V lost 4 bases to trimming and J lost 7 bases; unmatched junction nucleotides: 5. CDR3: CASSPTSGRVNEQFF. CDR3 bases: TGTGCCAGCAGCCCTACTAGCGGGAGGGTAAATGAGCAGTTCTTC.

The rearrangement joins TRBV19 to TRBJ2-7; 9 bases fit TRBD1. Germline CDR1 and CDR2: LNHDA and SQIVND (reference sequence). CDR3 length: 15 residues. The J segment lost 4 bases and the V segment lost 7 bases, leaving 11 bases of the junction unmatched. CDR3 DNA sequence: TGTGCCAGTAAGGTAGGAGGACAGGGGTTTTACGAGCAGTACTTC. This gives the protein CASKVGGQGFYEQYF.

The gene calls are TRBV9 and TRBJ1-1, with D tentatively TRBD1 (5 bases). The CDR3 extends over 14 amino acids. Per the germline V gene, CDR1 is SGDLS and CDR2 is YYNGEE. V gave up 4 bases and J gave up 1 base, with 11 bases separating them. The CDR3 region has the DNA TGTGCCAGCAGCATCGACAGCTGGAACACTGAAGCTTTCTTT. Translating it yields CASSIDSWNTEAFF.

The rearrangement joins TRBV5-1 to TRBJ2-1, with TRBD1 matching over 10 bases. The CDR3 loop spans 14 amino acids. Germline V CDR1 and CDR2: SGHRS, YFSETQ. Unmatched junction bases numbered 4, after V lost 3 bases and J lost 7 bases. The DNA of the CDR3 is TGCGCCAGCAGCTCGGGACAGGGGACGAATGAGCAGTTCTTC. Translating gives CASSSGQGTNEQFF.

This chain connects TRBV7-9 to TRBJ1-4, with unresolved D. This CDR3 has 12 amino acids. Trimming removed 5 bases at V and 13 bases at J, with 14 bases between. Germline CDR1 SEHNR, CDR2 FQNEAQ (reference sequence). Here the CDR3 DNA reads TGTGCCAGCAGCGAGGACTCTCGGCGACTGTTTTTT. Translation gives CASSEDSRRLFF.

This chain connects TRBV18 to TRBJ1-6; D gene unclear. This CDR3 has 17 residues. V lost 3 bases to trimming and J lost 0 bases, with 12 bases between them. The germline gives CDR1 KGHSH, CDR2 LQKENI. CDR3 sequence reads: CASSPFDLDSYNSPLHF. The CDR3 DNA reads TGTGCCAGCTCACCCTTCGACCTAGACTCCTATAATTCACCCCTCCACTTT.

Here the CDR3 reads CAINSGGELFF. The CDR3 nucleotides are TGTGCCATCAACTCTGGCGGGGAGCTGTTTTTT. The V gene is TRBV10-3, the J gene TRBJ2-2; D unresolved. Germline CDR1 reads ENHRY; CDR2 reads SYGVKD. Trimming removed 7 bases at V and 7 bases at J, with 7 bases between. The CDR3 spans 11 residues.

The gene calls are TRBV7-6 and TRBJ1-5; D might be TRBD1 (6 bases). The CDR3 covers 15 residues. Germline V gene lookup returns CDR1 SGHVS and CDR2 FNYEAQ. Trimming left V 6 bases short and J 5 bases short, with 17 bases between. The CDR3 protein is CASSSQGGGYQPQHF. CDR3 DNA sequence: TGTGCCAGCAGTTCTCAGGGAGGGGGATATCAGCCCCAGCATTTT.

V gene TRBV6-5 combines with J gene TRBJ1-1, with D perhaps TRBD1 (6 bases). Trimming took off 6 bases at V and 6 bases at J, with 17 bases between the two ends. Germline V gives CDR1 MNHEY, CDR2 SVGAGI. CDR3 length: 14 residues. For the CDR3, the DNA is TGTGCCAGCAGGAGGGGGTCGGGGTTTGCTGAAGCTTTCTTT. Translation gives CASRRGSGFAEAFF.

The chain recombines TRBV18 with TRBJ1-1, with D perhaps TRBD1 (5 bases). CDR3 length: 13 residues. Trimming removed 4 bases at V and 1 base at J, with 7 bases between. CDR1 is KGHSH, CDR2 LQKENI, per germline. CDR3 nucleotides: TGTGCCAGCTCACGGGACTCGAACACTGAAGCTTTCTTT. Protein product: CASSRDSNTEAFF.

J is TRBJ2-1 and V is TRBV29-1, with a weak D call TRBD1 (5 bases). The length of the CDR3 is 12 residues. The germline gives CDR1 SQVTM, CDR2 ANQGSEA. Trimming stripped 6 bases from V and 6 bases from J, with 12 bases between. The CDR3 DNA reads as TGCAGCGTCGTTGACAGAATCAATGAGCAGTTCTTC. The encoded protein is CSVVDRINEQFF.